These 23 T cell receptor beta chains originate from one sample sequenced in a study of T cells in Graves' hyperthyroidism and ophthalmopathy. TCR beta CDR3 region amplification was performed from RNA transcripts. The TCR CDR3 first-round RT-PCR relied on the HTBI primer set. TCRdb re-analysed the multiplex PCR reads in MiXCR, keeping a single row per CDR3 protein. The data contain 300,000 to 350,000 distinct CDR3 sequences, over 15% of them singletons. Sequenced material: blood. These receptors were collected from a woman between 45 and 60 years old with Graves' hyperthyroidism.

This clonotype has ten or more counts. This rearrangement joins TRBV29-1 to TRBJ2-5, with 8 bases aligning to TRBD2. Germline loops: CDR1 SQVTM, CDR2 ANQGSEA. The CDR3 runs 13 residues. V shed 4 bases, J shed 4 bases, and the junction held 5 bases outside the gene matches. The CDR3 nucleotides read TGCAGCGTTGCACTAGCGGCGGGAGAGACCCAGTACTTC. Protein sequence: CSVALAAGETQYF.

The table lists this clonotype with many counts. The gene calls are TRBV11-2 and TRBJ2-1, with 13 bases matching TRBD2. Germline CDR1 SGHAT, CDR2 FQNNGV. This CDR3 spans 16 amino acids. J lost 4 bases, V lost 5 bases, and 5 bases had no gene match. CDR3 amino acids: CASSLLAGGGYNEQFF. The CDR3 bases are TGTGCCAGCAGCCTACTAGCGGGAGGGGGTTACAATGAGCAGTTCTTC.

This sequence joins TRBV18 and TRBJ2-7, with 7 bases matching TRBD1. The germline V gene encodes CDR1 KGHSH and CDR2 LQKENI. The CDR3 loop spans 14 amino acids. The V gene end was trimmed by 6 bases and the J gene end by 4 bases; junction bases not matched to a gene: 9. For the CDR3, the DNA is TGTGCCAGCTCCGGAGGAGAGGGGGCGTACGAGCAGTACGTC. Translating gives CASSGGEGAYEQYV.

With regard to this clonotype: A read error may account for a junction end that differs from germline. The V gene is TRBV7-7, the J gene TRBJ2-2; no clear D. Germline V gene sequence: CDR1 SSHAT, CDR2 FNYEAQ (reference sequence). The CDR3 totals 14 residues. The CDR3: CASSTSSGTGELFF. The CDR3 DNA reads as TGTGCTAGCAGCACTTCGTCGGGCACCGGGGAGCTGTTTTTT.

This clonotype has only a few counts. The rearrangement links TRBV3-1 to TRBJ2-4, with 7 bases identical to TRBD2. Germline CDR1 LGHDT, CDR2 YNNKEL (reference sequence). V was clipped by 1 base and J by 14 bases; unmatched bases: 8. The CDR3 consists of 13 residues. The CDR3 sequence: CASSQVSGTLEYF. The CDR3 nucleotides read TGTGCCAGCAGCCAAGTCAGCGGGACGCTGGAGTACTTC.

The rearrangement joins TRBV6-6 to TRBJ1-5; TRBD1 matches at 8 bases. Trimming took 2 bases from V and 5 from J; bases not matched to a gene: 5. The CDR3 has 15 amino acids. Germline assignment: CDR1 MNHNY and CDR2 SVGAGI (reference sequence). The CDR3 nucleotides read TGTGCCAGCAGTTACAGTCCAGGGGGCGATCAGCCCCAGCATTTT. Translated, it gives CASSYSPGGDQPQHF.

In this sample, this clonotype turned up many times. This chain connects TRBV27 to TRBJ2-3; D may match TRBD1 or TRBD2 (5 bases each). In germline, CDR1 is MNHEY, CDR2 SMNVEV (reference sequence). The V end was cut by 8 bases, the J end by 2 bases, with 14 bases between. CDR3 length: 14 amino acids. The CDR3 DNA follows: TGTGCCAGCGGTTCTGGGGGACCCACAGATACGCAGTATTTT. It is translated as CASGSGGPTDTQYF.

Many counts were recorded for this clonotype. The CDR3 nucleotides read TGCGCCAGCAGCTATACAGGAGGAGAGAACACTGAAGCTTTCTTT. It codes for CASSYTGGENTEAFF. The chain combines TRBV5-1 with TRBJ1-1; D possibly corresponds to TRBD1 (5 bases). CDR3 length: 15 residues. V lost 3 bases to trimming and J lost 1 base, with 13 bases between them. CDR1 and CDR2 from the germline V gene are SGHRS and YFSETQ.

This clonotype was detected many times. The chain employs TRBV11-3 and TRBJ2-1; 9 bases map to TRBD2. CDR1 and CDR2 from the germline V gene are SGHNT and YENEEA. The length of the CDR3 is 13 residues. V shed 5 bases, J shed 8 bases, and the junction held 4 bases outside the gene matches. The CDR3 nucleotides are TGTGCCAGCAGCCCCCGGACTAGCGATGAGCAGTTCTTC. This translates into CASSPRTSDEQFF.

This clonotype was detected a few times. Given a much more abundant clone one base away, this may be a read error. The chain combines TRBV2 with TRBJ2-3; D call uncertain. This CDR3 has 15 amino acids. Germline CDR1 reads SNHLY; CDR2 reads FYNNEI. Here the CDR3 reads CVSRQMTLNTDTQYF. The CDR3 region has the DNA TGTGTCAGCAGGCAGATGACCCTCAACACAGATACGCAGTATTTT.

There are a few counts of this clonotype. One base away lies a much larger clone, so this may be a sequencing read error. The J gene is TRBJ1-1, the V gene TRBV2; D possibly corresponds to TRBD1 (6 bases). V shed 6 bases and J shed 0 bases, with 11 bases lying between them. The CDR3 is 14 amino acids. Germline-derived CDR1 and CDR2 are SNHLY and FYNNEI. The CDR3 is CASSFGQLNTEAFF. The CDR3 region has the DNA TGTGCCAGCAGCTTTGGACAGCTGAACACTGAAGCTTTCTTT.

Ten or more counts support this clonotype. This chain links TRBV10-2 with TRBJ1-1, with a tentative D call TRBD1 (5 bases). Germline V gives CDR1 WSHSY, CDR2 SAAADI. Trimming removed 3 bases at V and 4 bases at J, with 9 bases between. The CDR3 extends over 13 amino acids. CDR3: CASSDGGGTEAFF. CDR3 nucleotides: TGCGCCAGCAGTGATGGGGGGGGCACTGAAGCTTTCTTT.

This clonotype was seen more than once but under ten times. V and J are TRBV7-9 and TRBJ2-2; 11 positions agree with TRBD2. CDR3 length: 14 amino acids. CDR1 and CDR2 (germline): SEHNR, FQNEAQ (reference sequence). Trimming removed 7 bases from V and 6 bases from J; junction bases left unmatched: 4. CDR3 residues: CASKLAGEAGELFF. The CDR3 DNA is TGTGCCAGCAAACTAGCGGGAGAGGCCGGGGAGCTGTTTTTT.

This clonotype was detected a few times. The chain has TRBV20-1 and TRBJ2-5; D is tentatively TRBD1 or TRBD2 (6 bases each). The CDR3 consists of 12 residues. V dropped 4 bases and J dropped 5 bases, with 11 bases sitting between them. Germline lookup yields CDR1 DFQATT and CDR2 SNEGSKA (reference sequence). CDR3 DNA sequence: TGCAGTGCTACGACGGGGGCGGAGACCCAGTACTTC. Amino acid sequence: CSATTGAETQYF.

In this sample, this clonotype turned up a few times. The chain carries TRBV2 and TRBJ2-2, with TRBD1 identical over 11 bases. V was clipped by 11 bases and J by 6 bases; unmatched bases: 14. This CDR3 spans 16 amino acids. Germline-derived CDR1 and CDR2 are SNHLY and FYNNEI. The CDR3 sequence: CAGGGQGAKIPGELFF. The CDR3 DNA follows: TGTGCCGGCGGAGGACAGGGGGCGAAAATCCCCGGGGAGCTGTTTTTT.

The rearrangement links TRBV28 to TRBJ2-3; the match to TRBD2 covers 16 bases. The CDR3 runs to 17 residues. Germline V gives CDR1 MDHEN, CDR2 SYDVKM. After removal of 4 bases from V and 1 base from J, the junction contained 2 bases not matched to a gene. The CDR3 sequence: CASSSGLAGGGTDTQYF. Here the CDR3 DNA reads TGTGCCAGCAGTTCGGGACTAGCGGGAGGGGGCACAGATACGCAGTATTTT.

This clonotype has ten or more counts. V gene TRBV6-1 combines with J gene TRBJ1-1; D gene unclear. Germline lookup yields CDR1 MNHNS and CDR2 SASEGT. The CDR3 sequence is 13 residues long. V was clipped by 8 bases and J by 4 bases, with 14 bases between them. The CDR3 DNA reads TGTGCCAGCGTGTGGCAGCCAAGCACTGAAGCTTTCTTT. Encoded protein: CASVWQPSTEAFF.

This clonotype was recorded a few times. The chain is built from TRBV27 and TRBJ2-2, with 13 bases identical to TRBD2. J gave up 3 bases and V 3 bases, and 4 bases lay outside the gene matches. The germline V gene has CDR1 MNHEY and CDR2 SMNVEV (reference sequence). The CDR3 is 17 residues long. The CDR3 nucleotides are TGTGCCAGCAGTTTTTCGGGACTAGCGGGACACACCGGGGAGCTGTTTTTT. It is translated as CASSFSGLAGHTGELFF.

In this sample, this clonotype turned up a few times. The chain combines TRBV12-5 with TRBJ1-2; D is undetermined. Trimming shortened V by 3 bases and J by 4 bases, and 15 bases separated the two germline ends. The CDR3 is 15 amino acids. Germline V gene sequence: CDR1 LGHNT, CDR2 FRNRAP. The CDR3 DNA follows: TGTGCTAGTGGTTTCGGCAACTTGGAGGTCTATGGCTACACCTTC. It encodes CASGFGNLEVYGYTF.

This sequence joins TRBV7-2 and TRBJ2-4; tentatively, D is TRBD2 (7 bases). V was cut by 5 bases and J by 1 base, with 18 bases left in between. The V gene's germline CDR1 is SGHTA and CDR2 FQGNSA. This CDR3 has 17 residues. The CDR3 nucleotides read TGTGCCAGCAGCCAGGGTGGGGGGGCGAGTGCCAAAAACATTCAGTACTTC. It codes for CASSQGGGASAKNIQYF.

This clonotype has only a few counts. The V gene is TRBV13, the J gene TRBJ2-5; D possibly uses TRBD1 or TRBD2 (5 bases each). Trimming removed 2 bases at V and 0 bases at J, with 10 bases between. CDR1 and CDR2 (germline): PRHDT, FYEKMQ (reference sequence). CDR3 length: 15 residues. The CDR3: CASSLTTGHQETQYF. DNA for the CDR3: TGTGCCAGCAGCTTAACCACGGGACACCAAGAGACCCAGTACTTC.

With regard to this clonotype: As the CDR3 is not closed by the conserved phenylalanine or tryptophan, this likely results from a read error. V usage is TRBV4-1 and J usage is TRBJ1-1; no reliable D call. Trimming cost V 0 bases and J 1 base, with 3 bases left between them. Germline V gives CDR1 MGHRA, CDR2 YSYEKL. The CDR3 loop spans 13 amino acids. The CDR3 loop reads CASSQDGNTEAFL. The CDR3, as DNA: TGCGCCAGCAGCCAAGATGGGAACACTGAAGCTTTCCTT.

This clonotype was detected a few times. The chain uses TRBV20-1 and TRBJ1-5, with TRBD1 matching over 12 bases. V gave up 3 bases and J gave up 5 bases; unmatched junction bases: 2. The CDR3 has 14 amino acids. The V gene's germline CDR1 is DFQATT and CDR2 SNEGSKA (reference sequence). The CDR3 nucleotides are TGCAGTGCTAGGGGGACAGGGGGCCATCAGCCCCAGCATTTT. This translates into CSARGTGGHQPQHF.